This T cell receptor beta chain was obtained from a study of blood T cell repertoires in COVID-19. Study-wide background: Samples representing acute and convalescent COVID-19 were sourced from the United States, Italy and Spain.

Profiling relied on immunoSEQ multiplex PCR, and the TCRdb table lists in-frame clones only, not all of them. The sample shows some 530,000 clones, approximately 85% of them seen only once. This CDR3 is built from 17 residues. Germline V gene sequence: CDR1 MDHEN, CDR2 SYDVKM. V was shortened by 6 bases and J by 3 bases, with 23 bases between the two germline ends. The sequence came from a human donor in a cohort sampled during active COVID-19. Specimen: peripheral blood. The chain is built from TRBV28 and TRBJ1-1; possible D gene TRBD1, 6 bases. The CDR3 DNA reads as TGTGCCAGCAGGCCACTCCGGGACACCTGGCGAGACACTGAAGCTTTCTTT. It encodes CASRPLRDTWRDTEAFF.